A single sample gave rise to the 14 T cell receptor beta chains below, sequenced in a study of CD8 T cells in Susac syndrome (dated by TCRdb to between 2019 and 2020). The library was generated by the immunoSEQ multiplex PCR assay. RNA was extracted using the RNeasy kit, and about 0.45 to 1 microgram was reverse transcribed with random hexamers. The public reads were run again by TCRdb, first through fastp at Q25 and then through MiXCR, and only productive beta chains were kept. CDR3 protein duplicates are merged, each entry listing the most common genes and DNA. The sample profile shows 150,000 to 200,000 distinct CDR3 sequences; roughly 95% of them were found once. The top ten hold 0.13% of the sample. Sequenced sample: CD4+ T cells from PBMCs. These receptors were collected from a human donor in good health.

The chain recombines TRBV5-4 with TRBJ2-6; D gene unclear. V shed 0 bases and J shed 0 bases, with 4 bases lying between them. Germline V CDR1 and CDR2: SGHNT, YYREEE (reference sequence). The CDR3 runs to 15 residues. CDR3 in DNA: TGTGCCAGCAGCTTGGACTTCTCTGGGGCCAACGTCCTGACTTTC. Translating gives CASSLDFSGANVLTF.

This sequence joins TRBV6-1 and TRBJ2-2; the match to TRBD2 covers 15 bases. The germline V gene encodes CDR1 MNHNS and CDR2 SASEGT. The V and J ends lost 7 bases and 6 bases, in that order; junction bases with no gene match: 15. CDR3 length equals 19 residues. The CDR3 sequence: CASNHPRTSGGADAGELFF. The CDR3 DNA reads TGTGCCAGCAACCACCCCCGGACTAGCGGGGGGGCCGACGCCGGGGAGCTGTTTTTT.

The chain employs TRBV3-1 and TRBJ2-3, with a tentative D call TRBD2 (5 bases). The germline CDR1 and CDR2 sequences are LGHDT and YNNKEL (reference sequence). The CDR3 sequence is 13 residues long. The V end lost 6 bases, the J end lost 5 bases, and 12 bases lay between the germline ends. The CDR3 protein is CASRPGGIDTQYF. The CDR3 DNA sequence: TGTGCCAGCAGACCCGGAGGAATAGATACGCAGTATTTT.

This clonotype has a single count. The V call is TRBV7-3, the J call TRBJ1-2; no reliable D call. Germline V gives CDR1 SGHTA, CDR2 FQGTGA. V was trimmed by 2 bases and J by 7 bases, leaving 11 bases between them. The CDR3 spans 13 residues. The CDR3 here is CASSLDDYLGYTF. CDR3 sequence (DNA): TGTGCCAGCAGCTTAGACGACTACCTTGGCTACACCTTC. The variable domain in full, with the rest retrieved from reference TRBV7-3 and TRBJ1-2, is GAGVSQTPSNKVTEKGKYVELRCDPISGHTALYWYRQSLGQGPEFLIYFQGTGAADDSGLPNDRFFAVRPEGSVSTLKIQRTERGDSAVYLCASSLDDYLGYTFGSGTRLTVV.

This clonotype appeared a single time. The CDR3 loop reads CSARDRRAGNTIYF. In nucleotides, the CDR3 is TGCAGTGCTAGAGACCGACGGGCGGGAAACACCATATATTTT. The V gene is TRBV20-1, the J gene TRBJ1-3; D not certain. This CDR3 spans 14 amino acids. The germline V gene encodes CDR1 DFQATT and CDR2 SNEGSKA (reference sequence). Trimming removed 0 bases from V and 4 bases from J, with 10 bases in between.

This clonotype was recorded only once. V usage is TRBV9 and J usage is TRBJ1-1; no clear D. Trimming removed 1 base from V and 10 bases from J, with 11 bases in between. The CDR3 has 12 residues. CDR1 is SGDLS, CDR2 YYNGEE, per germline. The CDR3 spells CASSVSEGVAFF. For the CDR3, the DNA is TGTGCCAGCAGCGTATCGGAGGGTGTAGCTTTCTTT.

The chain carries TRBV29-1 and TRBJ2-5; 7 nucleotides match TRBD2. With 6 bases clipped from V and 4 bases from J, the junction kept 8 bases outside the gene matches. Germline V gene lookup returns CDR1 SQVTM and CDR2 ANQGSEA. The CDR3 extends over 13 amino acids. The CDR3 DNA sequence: TGCAGCGTAAAGACTAGCCCAGGAGAGACCCAGTACTTC. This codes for CSVKTSPGETQYF.

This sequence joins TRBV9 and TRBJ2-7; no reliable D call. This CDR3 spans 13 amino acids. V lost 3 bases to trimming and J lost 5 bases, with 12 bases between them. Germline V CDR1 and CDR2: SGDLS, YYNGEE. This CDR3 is CASSGEWGNEQYF. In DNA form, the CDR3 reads TGTGCCAGCAGCGGAGAGTGGGGTAACGAGCAGTACTTC.

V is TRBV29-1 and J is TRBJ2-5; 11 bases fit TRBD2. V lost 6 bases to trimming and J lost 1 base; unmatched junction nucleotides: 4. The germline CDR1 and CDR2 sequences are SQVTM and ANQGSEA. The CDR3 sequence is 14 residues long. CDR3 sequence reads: CSVRLAGPQETQYF. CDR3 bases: TGCAGCGTCCGACTAGCGGGGCCCCAAGAGACCCAGTACTTC.

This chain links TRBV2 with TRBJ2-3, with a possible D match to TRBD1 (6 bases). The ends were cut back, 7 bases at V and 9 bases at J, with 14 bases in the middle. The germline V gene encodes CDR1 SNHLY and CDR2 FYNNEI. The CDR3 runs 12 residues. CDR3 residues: CASISTGTTQYF. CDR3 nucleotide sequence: TGTGCCAGCATTTCAACAGGGACAACGCAGTATTTT. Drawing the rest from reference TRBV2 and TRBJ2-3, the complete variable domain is EPEVTQTPSHQVTQMGQEVILRCVPISNHLYFYWYRQILGQKVEFLVSFYNNEISEKSEIFDDQFSVERPDGSNFTLKIRSTKLEDSAMYFCASISTGTTQYFGPGTRLTVL.

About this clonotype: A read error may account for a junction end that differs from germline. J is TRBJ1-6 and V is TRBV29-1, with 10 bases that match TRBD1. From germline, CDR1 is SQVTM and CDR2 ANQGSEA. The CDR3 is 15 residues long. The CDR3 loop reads CSVKDRGLANSPLHF. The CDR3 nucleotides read TGCAGCGTTAAAGACAGGGGGCTAGCCAACTCACCCCTCCACTTT. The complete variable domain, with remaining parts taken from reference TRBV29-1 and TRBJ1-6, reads SAVISQKPSRDICQRGTSLTIQCQVDSQVTMMFWYRQQPGQSLTLIATANQGSEATYESGFVIDKFPISRPNLTFSTLTVSNMSPEDSSIYLCSVKDRGLANSPLHFGNGTRLTVT.

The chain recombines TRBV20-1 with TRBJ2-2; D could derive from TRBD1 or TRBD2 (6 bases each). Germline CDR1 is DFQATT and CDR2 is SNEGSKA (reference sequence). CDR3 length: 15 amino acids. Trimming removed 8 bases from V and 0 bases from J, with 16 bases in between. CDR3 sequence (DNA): TGCAGTCCCTATTGGAGGGGGGCGAACACCGGGGAGCTGTTTTTT. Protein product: CSPYWRGANTGELFF.

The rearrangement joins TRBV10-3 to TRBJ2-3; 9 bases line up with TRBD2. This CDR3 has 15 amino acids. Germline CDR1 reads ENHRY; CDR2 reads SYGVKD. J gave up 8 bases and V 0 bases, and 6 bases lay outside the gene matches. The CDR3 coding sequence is TGTGCCATCAGTGAGTCGACTAGCGGATCTTTTACGCAGTATTTT. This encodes CAISESTSGSFTQYF.

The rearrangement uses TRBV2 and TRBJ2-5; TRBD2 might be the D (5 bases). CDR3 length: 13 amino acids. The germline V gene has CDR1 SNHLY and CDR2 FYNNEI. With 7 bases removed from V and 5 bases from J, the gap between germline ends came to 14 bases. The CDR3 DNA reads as TGTGCCAGCACTACGGACTGGTCCGAGACCCAGTACTTC. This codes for CASTTDWSETQYF.